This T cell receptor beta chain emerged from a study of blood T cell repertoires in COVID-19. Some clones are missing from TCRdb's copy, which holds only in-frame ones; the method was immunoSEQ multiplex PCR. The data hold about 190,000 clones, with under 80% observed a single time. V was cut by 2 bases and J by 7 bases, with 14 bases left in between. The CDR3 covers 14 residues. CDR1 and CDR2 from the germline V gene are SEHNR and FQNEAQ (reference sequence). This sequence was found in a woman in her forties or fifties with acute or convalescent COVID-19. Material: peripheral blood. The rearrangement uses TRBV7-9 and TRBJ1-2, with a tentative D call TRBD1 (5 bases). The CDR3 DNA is TGTGCCAGCAGCTTATTCGGGCAGGGAAGTGGCTACACCTTC. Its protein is CASSLFGQGSGYTF.